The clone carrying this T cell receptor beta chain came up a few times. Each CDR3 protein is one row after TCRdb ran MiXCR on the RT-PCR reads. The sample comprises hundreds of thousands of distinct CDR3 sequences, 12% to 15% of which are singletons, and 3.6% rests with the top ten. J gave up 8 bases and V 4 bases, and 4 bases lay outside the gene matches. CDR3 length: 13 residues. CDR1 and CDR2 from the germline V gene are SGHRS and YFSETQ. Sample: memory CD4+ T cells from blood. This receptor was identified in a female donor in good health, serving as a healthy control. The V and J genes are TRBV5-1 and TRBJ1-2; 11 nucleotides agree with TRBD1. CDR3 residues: CASSGQGAEGYTF. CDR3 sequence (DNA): TGCGCCAGCAGCGGACAGGGGGCCGAGGGCTACACCTTC.